This T cell receptor beta chain was captured by sequencing in a study of cytomegalovirus exposure and HLA in healthy donors. Trimming at V came to 5 bases and at J to 5 bases, leaving 11 bases not matched to a gene. Germline assignment: CDR1 SNHLY and CDR2 FYNNEI. The CDR3 loop spans 16 amino acids. It was with 60 Vbeta and 13 Jbeta primers that the PCR ran. Profiling relied on immunoSEQ multiplex PCR, and the TCRdb table lists in-frame clones only, not all of them. The sample contains about 170,000 clones, around 82% of which appear only once. V is TRBV2 and J is TRBJ2-2, with 7 bases matching TRBD1. The clonotype was recovered from a boy between 2 and 10 years old in good health and CMV-seronegative. The sequenced sample was PBMCs. The CDR3 reads CASSQKGTEFTGELFF. The CDR3 coding sequence is TGTGCCAGCAGTCAAAAAGGGACAGAGTTTACCGGGGAGCTGTTTTTT.